Each of the 5 T cell receptor beta chains below was sequenced from the same sample in a study of OX40 agonist ivuxolimab in advanced cancers. The repertoire was sequenced with immunoSEQ multiplex PCR; TCRdb's copy has only in-frame clones and lacks some. The sample holds 77,000 or so clones, more than 75% seen once. The sample consisted of CD4+ or CD8+ T cells sorted from blood, taken in a trial of the OX40 agonist ivuxolimab. The origin of the receptors is an adult with an advanced solid tumor such as melanoma, head and neck, liver or kidney cancer.

In its sample, this clone was seen a few times. This rearrangement joins TRBV5-1 to TRBJ2-7; TRBD2 aligns across 11 bases. Germline-derived CDR1 and CDR2 are SGHRS and YFSETQ. The V segment lost 4 bases and the J segment 5 bases; nucleotides outside the gene matches: 14. The CDR3 loop spans 17 amino acids. The CDR3 here is CASSRTTSGMGGNEQYF. CDR3 sequence (DNA): TGCGCCAGCAGCCGCACGACTAGCGGGATGGGTGGGAACGAGCAGTACTTC.

This chain uses TRBV25-1 with TRBJ2-7, with 7 bases identical to TRBD2. Germline trimming cut 3 bases from V and 0 bases from J; bases unmatched to any gene: 2. The CDR3 extends over 14 amino acids. Germline V gene sequence: CDR1 MGHDK, CDR2 SYGVNS. Here the CDR3 reads CASSEGGSSYEQYF. CDR3 DNA: TGTGCCAGCAGTGAGGGCGGGAGCTCCTACGAGCAGTACTTC.

The chain recombines TRBV19 with TRBJ1-3; tentatively, D is TRBD1 (5 bases). The CDR3 extends over 19 amino acids. Germline V gene data show CDR1 as LNHDA and CDR2 as SQIVND (reference sequence). V was clipped by 3 bases and J by 1 base, with 22 bases between them. The CDR3 region has the DNA TGTGCCAGTAGTATGAGCGGGCCAGGGCTTCGTATGTCTGGAAACACCATATATTTT. This encodes CASSMSGPGLRMSGNTIYF.

J is TRBJ1-1 and V is TRBV6-5; D call uncertain. The CDR3 covers 13 residues. Germline CDR1 and CDR2: MNHEY and SVGAGI. V was shortened by 6 bases and J by 4 bases, with 12 bases between the two germline ends. The CDR3 coding sequence is TGTGCCAGCAGACGCCAAGAGGGCACTGAAGCTTTCTTT. Residues: CASRRQEGTEAFF.

The rearrangement uses TRBV7-6 and TRBJ2-2; 10 bases are shared with TRBD2. CDR3 length: 16 amino acids. The germline CDR1 and CDR2 sequences are SGHVS and FNYEAQ. The trim removed 5 bases at V and 6 bases at J, leaving 9 bases unmatched. In DNA form, the CDR3 reads TGTGCCAGCAGCCCCGTTCGGCTAGCGGGAGCCGGGGAGCTGTTTTTT. It specifies CASSPVRLAGAGELFF.